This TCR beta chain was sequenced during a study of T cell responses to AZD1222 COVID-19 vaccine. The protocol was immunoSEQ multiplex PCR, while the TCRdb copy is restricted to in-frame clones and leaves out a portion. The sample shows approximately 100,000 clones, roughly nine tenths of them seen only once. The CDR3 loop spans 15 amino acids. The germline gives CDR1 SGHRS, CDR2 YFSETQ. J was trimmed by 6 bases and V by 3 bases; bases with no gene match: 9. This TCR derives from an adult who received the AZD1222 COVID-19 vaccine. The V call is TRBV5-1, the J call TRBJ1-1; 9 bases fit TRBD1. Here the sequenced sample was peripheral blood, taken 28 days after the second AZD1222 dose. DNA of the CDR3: TGCGCCAGCAGCTGGACAGGGGCTGAACACGCTGAAGCTTTCTTT. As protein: CASSWTGAEHAEAFF.